The 28 T cell receptor beta chains below all came from one sample that was sequenced in a study of blood T cell repertoires in COVID-19. Assay used: immunoSEQ multiplex PCR; TCRdb lists only in-frame clones, some missing. The sample consists of approximately 300,000 clones, roughly 89% of them appearing once. Material for sequencing was peripheral blood. These receptors originate from a woman between 40 and 50 years old with COVID-19, enrolled during active disease.

This sequence joins TRBV7-2 and TRBJ1-5; no definite D call. The V end lost 0 bases, the J end lost 5 bases, and 8 bases lay between the germline ends. Per the germline V gene, CDR1 is SGHTA and CDR2 is FQGNSA. There are 14 residues in the CDR3. The CDR3 loop reads CASSLAPRDQPQHF. The CDR3 DNA is TGTGCCAGCAGCTTAGCGCCACGGGATCAGCCCCAGCATTTT.

The rearrangement uses TRBV5-4 and TRBJ2-1; 7 bases map to TRBD2. Germline CDR1 SGHNT, CDR2 YYREEE (reference sequence). The CDR3 contains 18 residues. Trimming took 4 bases from V and 2 from J; bases not matched to a gene: 15. The CDR3 spells CASSTATVVGGAYNEQFF. CDR3 DNA: TGTGCCAGCAGCACAGCCACGGTTGTGGGAGGGGCCTACAATGAGCAGTTCTTC.

In this sample, this clone turned up a few times. The J gene is TRBJ1-3, the V gene TRBV27; 11 bases are shared with TRBD1. CDR1 MNHEY and CDR2 SMNVEV come from the germline V gene (reference sequence). The ends lost 2 bases at V and 7 bases at J; junction bases unmatched: 4. The CDR3 has 15 residues. The CDR3 is CASSLGGDRGNTIYF. For the CDR3, the DNA is TGTGCCAGCAGTTTAGGGGGGGACAGGGGGAACACCATATATTTT.

The J gene is TRBJ1-1, the V gene TRBV4-3; 8 bases are a match to TRBD1. CDR1 and CDR2 from the germline V gene are LGHNA and YSLEER. The length of the CDR3 is 17 residues. Trimming cost V 1 base and J 3 bases; bases outside gene matches: 10. CDR3 nucleotide sequence: TGCGCCAGCAGCCAAGGATCGGCAGGGGGCGTGGACACTGAAGCTTTCTTT. Protein product: CASSQGSAGGVDTEAFF.

The V gene is TRBV25-1, the J gene TRBJ1-6, with D tentatively TRBD1 (5 bases). The CDR3 consists of 14 residues. Germline CDR1 is MGHDK and CDR2 is SYGVNS. V lost 5 bases and J lost 10, with 15 bases in between. The CDR3 loop reads CASSLGVTRSPLHF. In DNA form, the CDR3 reads TGTGCCAGCAGTTTAGGGGTGACGAGATCACCCCTCCACTTT.

V gene TRBV6-1 combines with J gene TRBJ1-2, with 7 nucleotides matching TRBD1. The CDR3 runs 16 residues. Germline lookup yields CDR1 MNHNS and CDR2 SASEGT. V gave up 3 bases and J gave up 4 bases; unmatched junction bases: 11. DNA for the CDR3: TGTGCCAGCAGTGACCCCCGTATCCAGGGGGGCTATGGCTACACCTTC. Protein: CASSDPRIQGGYGYTF.

This chain uses TRBV29-1 with TRBJ2-3; TRBD2 might be the D (5 bases). Trimming took off 5 bases at V and 4 bases at J, with 13 bases between the two ends. Per the germline V gene, CDR1 is SQVTM and CDR2 is ANQGSEA. This CDR3 region has 13 residues. CDR3 coding DNA: TGCAGCGTTTTTGGTGGGAGACCAGATACGCAGTATTTT. Protein product: CSVFGGRPDTQYF.

This rearrangement joins TRBV20-1 to TRBJ2-1; no definite D call. CDR1 DFQATT and CDR2 SNEGSKA come from the germline V gene (reference sequence). Trimming took 3 bases from V and 14 from J, leaving 11 bases between them. The CDR3 consists of 10 residues. The chain's CDR3 is CSASSQSEFF. The CDR3 DNA reads TGCAGTGCTAGCTCCCAGTCCGAGTTCTTC.

The chain is built from TRBV5-4 and TRBJ1-1; D perhaps matches TRBD1 (5 bases). The CDR3 runs 13 residues. The germline V gene encodes CDR1 SGHNT and CDR2 YYREEE (reference sequence). The V end lost 5 bases, the J end lost 11 bases, and 19 bases lay between the germline ends. The CDR3 DNA reads as TGTGCCAGCAGTCCCGGGACTCCCATCGGGGCTTTCTTT. Its protein product is CASSPGTPIGAFF.

V is TRBV5-1 and J is TRBJ1-1, with no clear D. This CDR3 contains 16 residues. The germline gives CDR1 SGHRS, CDR2 YFSETQ. V shed 0 bases and J shed 1 base, with 13 bases lying between them. The CDR3 nucleotides are TGCGCCAGCAGCTTGGAGCTCGCTTCGGGGAACACTGAAGCTTTCTTT. It encodes CASSLELASGNTEAFF.

The chain is built from TRBV30 and TRBJ1-1; D is possibly TRBD1 (6 bases). From germline, CDR1 is GTSNPN and CDR2 SVGIG (reference sequence). With 4 bases removed from V and 1 base from J, the gap between germline ends came to 19 bases. The CDR3 totals 16 residues. CDR3 in DNA: TGTGCCTGGAACCCCCGAGGGGGTTCAAGGAACACTGAAGCTTTCTTT. Its translation: CAWNPRGGSRNTEAFF.

The rearrangement links TRBV7-3 to TRBJ2-2, with D uncertain. Trimming stripped 5 bases from V and 6 bases from J, with 10 bases between. The CDR3 consists of 13 residues. From germline, CDR1 is SGHTA and CDR2 FQGTGA. In DNA form, the CDR3 reads TGTGCCAGCAGCATCTCCTACCCCGGGGAGCTGTTTTTT. Translating gives CASSISYPGELFF.

In this sample, this clone turned up once. The rearrangement links TRBV7-9 to TRBJ2-5; tentative D call: TRBD1 (5 bases). Germline loops: CDR1 SEHNR, CDR2 FQNEAQ (reference sequence). This CDR3 is 15 amino acids long. The ends were cut back, 2 bases at V and 4 bases at J, with 14 bases in the middle. The CDR3 protein is CASSLPLDSVETQYF. DNA of the CDR3: TGTGCCAGCAGCTTACCGTTAGACAGCGTAGAGACCCAGTACTTC.

The V gene is TRBV30, the J gene TRBJ1-1, with D maybe TRBD1 (5 bases). The CDR3 extends over 15 amino acids. V dropped 1 base and J dropped 1 base, with 13 bases sitting between them. Germline V gene lookup returns CDR1 GTSNPN and CDR2 SVGIG (reference sequence). As DNA, the CDR3 is TGTGCCTGGAGTGGACTAGAGCAGGGGAACACTGAAGCTTTCTTT. This translates into CAWSGLEQGNTEAFF.

J is TRBJ2-3 and V is TRBV25-1; D uncertain. This CDR3 has 13 amino acids. Per germline, CDR1 MGHDK and CDR2 SYGVNS. Deletions cut 4 bases from V and 2 bases from J, with 7 bases between. DNA for the CDR3: TGTGCCAGCAGTGTTCCCAACACAGATACGCAGTATTTT. Its protein product is CASSVPNTDTQYF. Combining the CDR3 with reference TRBV25-1 and TRBJ2-3 gives the whole variable domain EADIYQTPRYLVIGTGKKITLECSQTMGHDKMYWYQQDPGMELHLIHYSYGVNSTEKGDLSSESTVSRIRTEHFPLTLESARPSHTSQYLCASSVPNTDTQYFGPGTRLTVL.

CDR3 amino acids: CASEAGSNYGYTF. CDR3 DNA sequence: TGTGCCAGCGAGGCTGGCAGTAACTATGGCTACACCTTC. This chain links TRBV7-2 with TRBJ1-2; D is ambiguous. In germline, CDR1 is SGHTA, CDR2 FQGNSA. The V gene lost 8 bases and the J gene lost 1 base, with 11 bases spanning the gap. The CDR3 sequence is 13 residues long.

This chain uses TRBV25-1 with TRBJ2-3, with 7 bases aligning to TRBD2. The germline V gene encodes CDR1 MGHDK and CDR2 SYGVNS. The junction had 3 bases not matched to a gene; V was cut back by 2 bases and J by 1 base. CDR3 size: 15 residues. CDR3 nucleotides: TGTGCCAGCAGTGAACTAGCGGCGCGCACAGATACGCAGTATTTT. Protein product: CASSELAARTDTQYF.

The chain uses TRBV4-2 and TRBJ1-4; 8 nucleotides match TRBD1. The V gene's germline CDR1 is LGHNA and CDR2 YNFKEQ. This CDR3 has 15 residues. V shed 3 bases, J shed 7 bases, and the junction held 7 bases outside the gene matches. CDR3 DNA: TGTGCCAGCAGCCAGGAAGACAGGGGTTCTGAAAAACTGTTTTTT. Its protein is CASSQEDRGSEKLFF.

The chain links TRBV7-9 to TRBJ1-2; D remains unclear. The CDR3 extends over 13 amino acids. Trimming pared 2 bases from V and 3 bases from J, leaving 7 bases between. Germline CDR1 and CDR2: SEHNR and FQNEAQ (reference sequence). CDR3 bases: TGTGCCAGCAGCTTATATCAGGACTATGGCTACACCTTC. It encodes CASSLYQDYGYTF.

The chain recombines TRBV19 with TRBJ1-2; 8 bases are shared with TRBD1. Germline loops: CDR1 LNHDA, CDR2 SQIVND (reference sequence). V was pared by 6 bases and J by 4 bases, with 4 bases of the junction left unmatched. The CDR3 is 13 residues long. CDR3 residues: CASSFGQGYGYTF. CDR3 nucleotide sequence: TGTGCCAGTAGCTTCGGACAGGGCTATGGCTACACCTTC.

This clone was seen only once. V gene TRBV28 combines with J gene TRBJ2-4; 7 nucleotides agree with TRBD2. This CDR3 spans 14 amino acids. V trimming: 4 bases; J trimming: 7 bases; junction bases outside the gene matches: 7. Germline V gene lookup returns CDR1 MDHEN and CDR2 SYDVKM. This chain's CDR3 is CASSSSGLLNIQYF. CDR3 in DNA: TGTGCCAGCAGTTCCTCGGGACTACTGAACATTCAGTACTTC.

This rearrangement joins TRBV7-9 to TRBJ2-7; 11 positions agree with TRBD2. From germline, CDR1 is SEHNR and CDR2 FQNEAQ (reference sequence). The CDR3 runs 14 residues. Trimming took 5 bases from V and 7 from J; bases not matched to a gene: 7. Written as DNA, the CDR3 is TGTGCCAGCAGCCCCCAGACTAGCGGGAAAGAGCAGTACTTC. Amino acid sequence: CASSPQTSGKEQYF.

CDR3 nucleotide sequence: TGTGCCAGCAGCCCACAGGGGACAGGGGACTATGGCTACACCTTC. This encodes CASSPQGTGDYGYTF. The chain is built from TRBV5-6 and TRBJ1-2, with 10 bases matching TRBD1. Germline V gene lookup returns CDR1 SGHDT and CDR2 YYEEEE. Trimming at V came to 4 bases and at J to 3 bases, leaving 6 bases not matched to a gene. This CDR3 is built from 15 residues.

The V and J genes are TRBV6-5 and TRBJ2-5; 7 nucleotides line up with TRBD2. This CDR3 has 15 amino acids. Trimming at V came to 1 base and at J to 2 bases, leaving 4 bases not matched to a gene. Germline V gives CDR1 MNHEY, CDR2 SVGAGI. The CDR3 sequence: CASSYLGGGQETQYF. DNA of the CDR3: TGTGCCAGCAGTTACTTGGGGGGGGGACAAGAGACCCAGTACTTC.

The chain uses TRBV5-1 and TRBJ2-7, with 8 nucleotides matching TRBD2. V was pared by 4 bases and J by 5 bases, with 11 bases of the junction left unmatched. The CDR3 contains 15 residues. Germline lookup yields CDR1 SGHRS and CDR2 YFSETQ. The CDR3 DNA reads as TGCGCCAGCAGCCCACCGAGCGGGAGTCTCCACGAGCAGTACTTC. This sequence encodes CASSPPSGSLHEQYF.

The CDR3 coding sequence is TGCGCCAGCAGCCGCAGGGAGGATGAAAAACTGTTTTTT. It specifies CASSRREDEKLFF. The rearrangement joins TRBV5-1 to TRBJ1-4, with TRBD1 as a possible D gene (5 bases). This CDR3 is 13 amino acids long. V lost 4 bases and J 6 bases, leaving 10 bases between the germline ends. The germline CDR1 and CDR2 sequences are SGHRS and YFSETQ. Together with reference TRBV5-1 and TRBJ1-4, the CDR3 gives the full variable domain: KAGVTQTPRYLIKTRGQQVTLSCSPISGHRSVSWYQQTPGQGLQFLFEYFSETQRNKGNFPGRFSGRQFSNSRSEMNVSTLELGDSALYLCASSRREDEKLFFGSGTQLSVL.

V and J are TRBV5-1 and TRBJ2-7; TRBD2 agrees at 11 bases. CDR1 is SGHRS and CDR2 is YFSETQ in the germline V gene. CDR3 length: 15 amino acids. V trimming: 1 base; J trimming: 7 bases; junction bases outside the gene matches: 7. The CDR3 DNA follows: TGCGCCAGCAGCTTGTCGACTAGCGGGGTTAAGGAGCAGTACTTC. Translating gives CASSLSTSGVKEQYF.

This sequence joins TRBV18 and TRBJ2-7, with 8 bases aligning to TRBD1. CDR1 is KGHSH and CDR2 is LQKENI in the germline V gene. Trimming at V came to 4 bases and at J to 2 bases, leaving 16 bases not matched to a gene. The CDR3 length is 18 residues. CDR3 nucleotides: TGTGCCAGCTCACAACCAGGGGGCGGGAATTCGGGGCCCTACGAGCAGTACTTC. Translated: CASSQPGGGNSGPYEQYF.